What follows is one T cell receptor (beta chain) and its context. Antigen specificity is unknown. From germline, CDR1 is MNHEY and CDR2 SVGAGI. The CDR3 covers 13 residues. Trimming stripped 0 bases from V and 7 bases from J, with 9 bases between. The data derive from a study of vaccination effects on CD4 cells after COVID-19. At the level of the study: Post-vaccine sampling occurred a median 72 days after the second dose.

Only in-frame clones appear in the TCRdb table, and some are missing; sequencing was by immunoSEQ multiplex PCR. Among 20,000 to 25,000 clones, 60% to 75% were seen once, and the ten largest hold roughly 10%. Using viral peptide pools, the ViraFEST assay grew out antigen-specific CD4+ T cells prior to sequencing. After more than 8 days in culture, the CD4+ T cells were isolated. Each participant was administered two doses of either the BNT162b2 or the mRNA-1273 vaccine. About 2 million PBMC were seeded per well and grown in the presence of approximately 9.5 IU/ml IL-2 and around 10 ug/ml peptides. The study, taken as a whole, reports: Recruitment yielded few convalescent patients, and the study had no early post-infection timepoints. At late timepoints after vaccination, vaccine- and infection-induced clones shrank markedly.

This material consisted of CD4+ T cells from PBMCs cultured with HCoV-NL63 spike peptides, taken after COVID-19 vaccination. This chain connects TRBV6-5 to TRBJ1-1; D unclear. The receptor's source is a human donor who received a COVID-19 vaccine. CDR3 nucleotides: TGTGCCAGCAGTTACTCGATGGGCGGTGAAGCTTTCTTT. Protein product: CASSYSMGGEAFF.